The clone carrying this TCR beta chain was seen more than once but under ten times. Assay: immunoSEQ multiplex PCR; the TCRdb copy retains only in-frame clones and omits some. The table shows fewer than 3,000 clones, with roughly four fifths occurring only once. Germline-derived CDR1 and CDR2 are GTSNPN and SVGIG (reference sequence). Unmatched junction bases numbered 1, after V lost 1 base and J lost 2 bases. CDR3 length equals 16 residues. The data stem from a study of T cells after posttransplantation cyclophosphamide. The sequence was collected from a man under 40 with a blood cancer, CMV-positive, and with a related stem cell donor. The gene calls are TRBV30 and TRBJ2-1; 14 positions agree with TRBD2. Sequencing was done on a sample of PBMCs. This chain's CDR3 is CAWSGLAGGPYNEQFF. DNA of the CDR3: TGTGCCTGGAGTGGACTAGCGGGGGGGCCCTACAATGAGCAGTTCTTC.